The 10 T cell receptor beta chains given below trace back to one sample, sequenced in a study of a mutant IDH1 vaccine in newly diagnosed glioma. The assay was immunoSEQ multiplex PCR, and TCRdb's table has in-frame clones only and misses some. The sample records about 55,000 clones, about 85% being singletons. As to time point: week 35, safety follow-up. The vaccine gave 300 ug of a 20-mer mutant IDH1 peptide subcutaneously per dose. These receptors are not linked to any known antigen. Sequencing used PBMCs, obtained from a glioma patient whose treatment included an IDH1 peptide vaccine. Every receptor here comes from a woman aged 18-30 years with glioma.

This clone was counted between two and nine times. V gene TRBV25-1 combines with J gene TRBJ1-5; D remains unclear. Germline assignment: CDR1 MGHDK and CDR2 SYGVNS. The CDR3 extends over 12 amino acids. V was trimmed by 4 bases and J by 6 bases, leaving 7 bases between them. CDR3 sequence reads: CASSGAGQPQHF. CDR3 coding DNA: TGTGCCAGCAGTGGGGCGGGTCAGCCCCAGCATTTT.

Turning to this clone: Sequence at one end of the junction differs from germline and may be a read error. The chain links TRBV6-6 to TRBJ1-3; D remains unclear. This CDR3 is 12 amino acids long. Germline values: CDR1 MNHNY, CDR2 SVGAGI (reference sequence). CDR3 amino acids: CASSYSGNTIYF. The CDR3, as DNA: TGTGCCAGCAGTTACTCTGGCAACACCATATATTTT.

The chain carries TRBV7-9 and TRBJ2-7; the D call may be TRBD1 or TRBD2 (5 bases each). With 3 bases removed from V and 5 bases from J, the gap between germline ends came to 23 bases. This CDR3 spans 17 amino acids. Germline-derived CDR1 and CDR2 are SEHNR and FQNEAQ (reference sequence). CDR3 loop: CASSLTGTGAPKDEQYF. The CDR3 DNA is TGTGCCAGCAGCTTGACCGGCACCGGGGCGCCCAAGGACGAGCAGTACTTC.

J is TRBJ2-7 and V is TRBV6-6; tentatively, D is TRBD1 (5 bases). The germline gives CDR1 MNHNY, CDR2 SVGAGI (reference sequence). The CDR3 extends over 13 amino acids. The V end lost 6 bases, the J end lost 6 bases, and 15 bases lay between the germline ends. This CDR3 is CASSPRPGAEQYF. As DNA, the CDR3 is TGTGCCAGCAGCCCCAGGCCTGGGGCCGAGCAGTACTTC.

The chain carries TRBV15 and TRBJ2-1; 7 bases align to TRBD1. The germline V gene encodes CDR1 LNHNV and CDR2 YYDKDF (reference sequence). The CDR3 spans 13 residues. The V segment lost 2 bases and the J segment 7 bases; nucleotides outside the gene matches: 2. CDR3 DNA sequence: TGTGCCACCAGCAGACTACAGGGGAATGAGCAGTTCTTC. Its protein is CATSRLQGNEQFF.

The count of this clone is one. V and J are TRBV2 and TRBJ2-1, with 7 bases identical to TRBD2. Germline values: CDR1 SNHLY, CDR2 FYNNEI. This CDR3 region has 15 residues. The V gene end was trimmed by 2 bases and the J gene end by 2 bases; junction bases not matched to a gene: 3. The CDR3 DNA reads as TGTGCCAGCAGTGAACGGGCGGGAGCCTACAATGAGCAGTTCTTC. Protein product: CASSERAGAYNEQFF.

The chain links TRBV11-2 to TRBJ2-1; possibly TRBD1 or TRBD2 for D (5 bases each). The CDR3 extends over 15 amino acids. V was trimmed by 5 bases and J by 3 bases, leaving 14 bases between them. CDR1 SGHAT and CDR2 FQNNGV come from the germline V gene. The CDR3 bases are TGTGCCAGCAGCCGCACCGGGACGGACTACAATGAGCAGTTCTTC. Its translation is CASSRTGTDYNEQFF.

The chain links TRBV18 to TRBJ2-7, with D unclear. V lost 5 bases and J lost 4, with 12 bases in between. Germline CDR1 reads KGHSH; CDR2 reads LQKENI. This CDR3 is 13 amino acids long. The CDR3 bases are TGTGCCAGCTCATCATCCGACACTTACGAGCAGTACTTC. Protein: CASSSSDTYEQYF.

The chain is built from TRBV7-9 and TRBJ2-1; D gene ambiguous. This CDR3 spans 14 amino acids. Germline V gives CDR1 SEHNR, CDR2 FQNEAQ (reference sequence). V dropped 1 base and J dropped 4 bases, with 8 bases sitting between them. The CDR3 bases are TGTGCCAGCAGCTTAGGTGGGCCTTACAATGAGCAGTTCTTC. As protein: CASSLGGPYNEQFF.

CDR3 nucleotides: TGTGCCAGTATCCCACAGTTTACGGTGAACACTGAAGCTTTCTTT. This codes for CASIPQFTVNTEAFF. The J gene is TRBJ1-1, the V gene TRBV19; no reliable D call. CDR3 length: 15 amino acids. Germline CDR1 LNHDA, CDR2 SQIVND (reference sequence). The V end lost 7 bases, the J end lost 0 bases, and 15 bases lay between the germline ends.